The 13 T cell receptor beta chains below were found in one sample sequenced in a study of glioma-infiltrating T cells after dendritic cell vaccination. Sequenced by immunoSEQ multiplex PCR; TCRdb stores in-frame clones only, minus some. The sample consists of 80,000 to 100,000 clones, roughly three quarters of them appearing once. Sequencing was performed on blood, taken before dendritic cell vaccination. The receptors were sampled from a human donor with glioblastoma.

This chain joins TRBV2 and TRBJ1-1; a possible D gene is TRBD1 (5 bases). Trimming pared 9 bases from V and 0 bases from J, leaving 14 bases between. Germline-derived CDR1 and CDR2 are SNHLY and FYNNEI. CDR3 length: 14 residues. CDR3 sequence (DNA): TGTGCCAGTTCCCGGACAAACATGAACACTGAAGCTTTCTTT. Its protein is CASSRTNMNTEAFF.

This chain joins TRBV13 and TRBJ2-3; TRBD2 aligns across 12 bases. Germline assignment: CDR1 PRHDT and CDR2 FYEKMQ (reference sequence). This CDR3 comprises 16 residues. The V and J ends lost 4 bases and 4 bases, in that order; junction bases with no gene match: 6. The CDR3: CASSWGLAGDADTQYF. The CDR3 coding sequence is TGTGCCAGCAGCTGGGGACTAGCGGGTGATGCAGATACGCAGTATTTT.

This chain links TRBV28 with TRBJ2-1; D unresolved. Germline CDR1 and CDR2: MDHEN and SYDVKM. CDR3 size: 14 residues. The germline V and J ends were trimmed by 4 bases and 5 bases, with 12 bases remaining between them. This CDR3 reads CASSSPGQHNEQFF. As DNA, the CDR3 is TGTGCCAGCAGTTCGCCGGGTCAGCACAATGAGCAGTTCTTC.

The chain employs TRBV28 and TRBJ1-2, with D possibly TRBD1 on 5 matching bases. Per the germline V gene, CDR1 is MDHEN and CDR2 is SYDVKM. V was pared by 7 bases and J by 4 bases, with 13 bases between. CDR3 length equals 13 residues. CDR3 amino acids: CASKMGGIYGYTF. In DNA form, the CDR3 reads TGTGCCAGCAAAATGGGGGGGATCTATGGCTACACCTTC.

The rearrangement uses TRBV19 and TRBJ1-5; maybe TRBD1 (5 bases). The CDR3 contains 16 residues. The V end lost 2 bases, the J end lost 3 bases, and 14 bases lay between the germline ends. Germline V gives CDR1 LNHDA, CDR2 SQIVND (reference sequence). CDR3 in amino acids: CASSIQSGGNNQPQHF. Written as DNA, the CDR3 is TGTGCCAGTAGTATACAAAGCGGGGGTAACAATCAGCCCCAGCATTTT.

The chain's CDR3 is CASSPGTVGEQFF. DNA of the CDR3: TGTGCCAGCAGCCCTGGGACAGTGGGTGAGCAGTTCTTC. The chain carries TRBV7-9 and TRBJ2-1, with 7 bases fitting TRBD1. The CDR3 has 13 amino acids. CDR1 and CDR2 (germline): SEHNR, FQNEAQ (reference sequence). J lost 9 bases, V lost 5 bases, and 7 bases had no gene match.

This chain links TRBV5-1 with TRBJ2-3; D remains ambiguous. This CDR3 region has 15 residues. CDR1 SGHRS and CDR2 YFSETQ come from the germline V gene. V shed 0 bases and J shed 4 bases, with 12 bases lying between them. The CDR3 DNA sequence: TGCGCCAGCAGCTTGGGTGGGCTCAGTGCAGATACGCAGTATTTT. This translates into CASSLGGLSADTQYF. Drawing the rest from reference TRBV5-1 and TRBJ2-3, the complete variable domain is KAGVTQTPRYLIKTRGQQVTLSCSPISGHRSVSWYQQTPGQGLQFLFEYFSETQRNKGNFPGRFSGRQFSNSRSEMNVSTLELGDSALYLCASSLGGLSADTQYFGPGTRLTVL.

The chain couples TRBV30 to TRBJ2-7; possibly TRBD1 for D (5 bases). Germline V CDR1 and CDR2: GTSNPN, SVGIG (reference sequence). This CDR3 spans 15 amino acids. With 4 bases removed from V and 1 base from J, the gap between germline ends came to 17 bases. The chain's CDR3 is CAWNVRLPGSYEQYF. The CDR3 nucleotides read TGTGCCTGGAATGTCCGGCTCCCAGGGTCCTACGAGCAGTACTTC.

This clone was found once. The rearrangement joins TRBV4-1 to TRBJ1-5, with D unclear. Germline CDR1 and CDR2: MGHRA and YSYEKL. The germline V and J ends were trimmed by 7 bases and 6 bases, with 22 bases remaining between them. The CDR3 totals 16 residues. The CDR3 here is CASTPLPGNLGQPQHF. CDR3 DNA: TGCGCCAGCACCCCCCTGCCGGGAAATCTTGGTCAGCCCCAGCATTTT.

CDR3: CASSLFTPGEQFF. As DNA, the CDR3 is TGTGCCAGCAGCTTGTTTACTCCCGGGGAGCAGTTCTTC. The chain couples TRBV5-5 to TRBJ2-1; D is undetermined. V was trimmed by 1 base and J by 10 bases, leaving 12 bases between them. Germline lookup yields CDR1 SGHKS and CDR2 YYEKEE (reference sequence). The CDR3 sequence is 13 residues long.

This clone has more than one count but fewer than ten. The chain carries TRBV5-1 and TRBJ2-1, with D perhaps matching TRBD1 (5 bases). CDR3 size: 14 residues. V gave up 0 bases and J gave up 7 bases, with 11 bases separating them. Germline values: CDR1 SGHRS, CDR2 YFSETQ. CDR3 residues: CASSLAGYGNEQFF. CDR3 in DNA: TGCGCCAGCAGCTTGGCAGGGTATGGAAATGAGCAGTTCTTC.

This clone was found a few times. The CDR3 loop reads CASSFPTGTSGGSVFF. The CDR3, as DNA: TGTGCCAGCAGCTTTCCTACCGGGACTAGCGGGGGTAGTGTGTTCTTC. The V and J genes are TRBV7-9 and TRBJ2-1; 14 bases are a match to TRBD2. This CDR3 spans 16 amino acids. V lost 3 bases, J lost 15 bases, and 13 bases stayed unmatched. The V gene's germline CDR1 is SEHNR and CDR2 FQNEAQ (reference sequence). Looking up the rest from reference TRBV7-9 and TRBJ2-1 gives the full variable domain: DTGVSQNPRHKITKRGQNVTFRCDPISEHNRLYWYRQTLGQGPEFLTYFQNEAQLEKSRLLSDRFSAERPKGSFSTLEIQRTEQGDSAMYLCASSFPTGTSGGSVFFGPGTRLTVL.

This clone was counted ten times or more. The chain couples TRBV30 to TRBJ1-3; no clear D. Germline CDR1 is GTSNPN and CDR2 is SVGIG (reference sequence). The CDR3 consists of 11 residues. V was clipped by 4 bases and J by 4 bases, with 5 bases between them. The CDR3 bases are TGTGCCTGGAACCGGGGAAACACCATATATTTT. Amino acid sequence: CAWNRGNTIYF.